This record looks at one T cell receptor beta chain sequence and its context. The antigen remains unidentified. The CDR3 runs 13 residues. The V and J ends lost 4 bases and 5 bases, in that order; junction bases with no gene match: 6. Germline V CDR1 and CDR2: SGHNT, YYREEE (reference sequence). The sample belongs to a study of OX40 agonist ivuxolimab in advanced cancers. In the study overall: Patients undergoing dose escalation presented with hepatocellular carcinoma, melanoma, renal cell or head and neck cancer.

TCRdb's table, derived via immunoSEQ multiplex PCR, lists solely in-frame clones and lacks some. This table has 80,000 or so clones, approximately 90% appearing once. Findings and limits, study-wide: Low normalized clonal expansion also occurred in some nonresponding patients.

The sequencing here drew on CD4+ or CD8+ T cells sorted from blood, taken in a trial of the OX40 agonist ivuxolimab. V usage is TRBV5-4 and J usage is TRBJ2-7; 7 positions agree with TRBD1. The origin of this receptor is an adult with an advanced solid tumor such as melanoma, head and neck, liver or kidney cancer. The CDR3 DNA reads as TGTGCCAGCAGCATAACAGGGGTCAACGAGCAGTACTTC. Its protein product is CASSITGVNEQYF.